This T cell receptor beta chain was sequenced during a study of monozygotic twins with cystic fibrosis. The germline gives CDR1 SGHVS, CDR2 FNYEAQ. The CDR3 is 12 amino acids. V was trimmed by 5 bases and J by 5 bases, leaving 9 bases between them. Overall study findings and caveats: Clonality was generally low (median approximately 0.0088), higher in the most severe patients. V usage most resembled the co-twin in 13 of 16 pairs.

Profiled with immunoSEQ multiplex PCR; TCRdb holds only in-frame clones, not every one. The sample lists 20,000 to 30,000 clones, approximately 96% occurring once. In the case of this clone: No antigen is known for it.

The J gene is TRBJ2-5, the V gene TRBV7-6; D is ambiguous. The clonotype was recovered from a girl aged 2 to 9 with cystic fibrosis. Source material: blood. The CDR3 sequence is CASSPSRETQYF. The DNA of the CDR3 is TGTGCCAGCAGCCCCTCCCGGGAGACCCAGTACTTC.